Listed here are 16 T cell receptor beta chains from one sample, sequenced in a study of radiotherapy plus CTLA-4 blockade in lung cancer. Profiled with immunoSEQ multiplex PCR; TCRdb holds only in-frame clones, not every one. Of tens of thousands of clones in the sample, under 80% are singletons; the top ten hold roughly 15%. The source was peripheral blood, collected from a patient treated with radiotherapy plus ipilimumab. These receptors all stem from a human donor with non-small cell lung cancer who had a complete response to radiotherapy plus ipilimumab.

The chain links TRBV10-2 to TRBJ1-2; the D gene is possibly TRBD1 (5 bases). V lost 2 bases to trimming and J lost 3 bases, with 7 bases between them. This CDR3 spans 13 amino acids. Germline V gene sequence: CDR1 WSHSY, CDR2 SAAADI. The CDR3 DNA sequence: TGCGCCAGCAGTGAGGACAGCGACTATGGCTACACCTTC. Its translation: CASSEDSDYGYTF.

The chain recombines TRBV2 with TRBJ2-4, with TRBD2 matching over 7 bases. Germline CDR1 is SNHLY and CDR2 is FYNNEI. This CDR3 spans 15 amino acids. V lost 6 bases to trimming and J lost 8 bases; unmatched junction nucleotides: 13. As DNA, the CDR3 is TGTGCCAGCAGAGACAGATGGGGGGGTGGGGACATTCAGTACTTC. Protein: CASRDRWGGGDIQYF.

The V call is TRBV19, the J call TRBJ1-3; 9 bases line up with TRBD1. The junction had 11 bases not matched to a gene; V was cut back by 7 bases and J by 4 bases. The CDR3 runs 16 residues. Germline-derived CDR1 and CDR2 are LNHDA and SQIVND (reference sequence). The CDR3 protein is CASTTRGQGDGNTIYF. CDR3 DNA: TGTGCCAGTACCACCCGGGGACAGGGAGACGGAAACACCATATATTTT.

The chain's CDR3 is CASRSSQVSNQPQHF. DNA of the CDR3: TGTGCCAGCAGATCAAGCCAGGTTAGCAATCAGCCCCAGCATTTT. The chain joins TRBV2 to TRBJ1-5; D call uncertain. This CDR3 is built from 15 residues. Germline V CDR1 and CDR2: SNHLY, FYNNEI. The V gene lost 6 bases and the J gene lost 0 bases, with 12 bases spanning the gap. The full variable domain, completed using reference TRBV2 and TRBJ1-5, is EPEVTQTPSHQVTQMGQEVILRCVPISNHLYFYWYRQILGQKVEFLVSFYNNEISEKSEIFDDQFSVERPDGSNFTLKIRSTKLEDSAMYFCASRSSQVSNQPQHFGDGTRLSIL.

The chain recombines TRBV15 with TRBJ1-1; the D is unclear. V was clipped by 1 base and J by 5 bases, with 14 bases between them. CDR1 and CDR2 (germline): LNHNV, YYDKDF (reference sequence). The length of the CDR3 is 15 residues. CDR3 DNA: TGTGCCACCAGCAGAGGCTTCTCCGGAGCGACTGAAGCTTTCTTT. Residues: CATSRGFSGATEAFF.

The chain has TRBV6-5 and TRBJ1-1, with D hard to call. The germline gives CDR1 MNHEY, CDR2 SVGAGI. The CDR3 is made up of 15 amino acids. Trimming stripped 0 bases from V and 1 base from J, with 9 bases between. Here the CDR3 reads CASSYSSFRNTEAFF. In nucleotides, the CDR3 is TGTGCCAGCAGTTACTCGAGTTTTAGGAACACTGAAGCTTTCTTT.

The V and J genes are TRBV7-2 and TRBJ1-5; D remains unclear. Germline CDR1 is SGHTA and CDR2 is FQGNSA. V lost 4 bases and J 2 bases, leaving 12 bases between the germline ends. The CDR3 contains 15 residues. The CDR3 DNA is TGTGCCAGCAGCTCCTGGCGGGAACGCAATCAGCCCCAGCATTTT. Its protein is CASSSWRERNQPQHF.

The V call is TRBV19, the J call TRBJ2-7; 9 nucleotides match TRBD1. There are 13 residues in the CDR3. The germline V gene encodes CDR1 LNHDA and CDR2 SQIVND (reference sequence). The trim removed 5 bases at V and 7 bases at J, leaving 6 bases unmatched. The CDR3 DNA is TGTGCCAGTAGTGCGGGACAGGGACGGGAGCAGTACTTC. This gives the protein CASSAGQGREQYF.

The chain recombines TRBV10-3 with TRBJ1-6; D might be TRBD1 (6 bases). V lost 5 bases and J 9 bases, leaving 11 bases between the germline ends. The CDR3 is made up of 13 amino acids. Germline lookup yields CDR1 ENHRY and CDR2 SYGVKD. The CDR3 DNA reads as TGTGCCATCAGTAAAATGGACAGTTCACCCCTCCACTTT. It yields the protein CAISKMDSSPLHF.

This clone was detected a few times. The genes are TRBV5-6 and TRBJ2-7; TRBD1 matches at 7 bases. The CDR3 extends over 13 amino acids. The trim removed 2 bases at V and 3 bases at J, leaving 2 bases unmatched. Per the germline V gene, CDR1 is SGHDT and CDR2 is YYEEEE. The CDR3 is CASSFGQDYEQYF. The CDR3 nucleotides are TGTGCCAGCAGCTTCGGACAGGACTACGAGCAGTACTTC.

The chain recombines TRBV29-1 with TRBJ2-1; 10 bases map to TRBD1. Per germline, CDR1 SQVTM and CDR2 ANQGSEA. This CDR3 region has 13 residues. The trim removed 2 bases at V and 9 bases at J, leaving 4 bases unmatched. This CDR3 is CSVELDRGFEQFF. The CDR3 nucleotides read TGCAGCGTTGAATTGGACAGGGGGTTTGAGCAGTTCTTC.

The chain carries TRBV25-1 and TRBJ2-5, with a possible D match to TRBD1 (6 bases). The CDR3 contains 15 residues. Germline CDR1 reads MGHDK; CDR2 reads SYGVNS. With 6 bases removed from V and 1 base from J, the gap between germline ends came to 15 bases. As DNA, the CDR3 is TGTGCCAGCAGGGCTACCGGGACATTCCAAGAGACCCAGTACTTC. Encoded protein: CASRATGTFQETQYF.

There are a few counts of this clone. CDR3 amino acids: CASSGLAGGLETQYF. The CDR3 region has the DNA TGTGCCAGTAGTGGACTAGCGGGTGGCCTAGAGACCCAGTACTTC. V usage is TRBV19 and J usage is TRBJ2-5; 11 nucleotides agree with TRBD2. This CDR3 has 15 amino acids. In germline, CDR1 is LNHDA, CDR2 SQIVND (reference sequence). V lost 5 bases and J lost 4; bases outside the gene matches: 6. Based on the CDR3 plus reference TRBV19 and TRBJ2-5, the full variable domain is DGGITQSPKYLFRKEGQNVTLSCEQNLNHDAMYWYRQDPGQGLRLIYYSQIVNDFQKGDIAEGYSVSREKKESFPLTVTSAQKNPTAFYLCASSGLAGGLETQYFGPGTRLLVL.

Written as DNA, the CDR3 is TGTGCCAGCTCACCTCAGGGACAGCGATCTGAAGCTTTCTTT. Its protein product is CASSPQGQRSEAFF. The V gene is TRBV18, the J gene TRBJ1-1; TRBD1 matches at 7 bases. The CDR3 runs 14 residues. J gave up 6 bases and V 3 bases, and 7 bases lay outside the gene matches. CDR1 and CDR2 (germline): KGHSH, LQKENI.

This sequence joins TRBV11-3 and TRBJ2-2; perhaps TRBD2 as D (6 bases). The CDR3 has 15 amino acids. Germline CDR1 is SGHNT and CDR2 is YENEEA. Trimming left V 3 bases short and J 1 base short, with 9 bases between. CDR3 sequence: CASSLRRGNTGELFF. The CDR3 DNA follows: TGTGCCAGCAGCTTGAGGAGGGGGAACACCGGGGAGCTGTTTTTT.

This clone was seen only once. The chain employs TRBV4-3 and TRBJ1-1, with TRBD1 matching 9 bases. This CDR3 spans 15 amino acids. The germline V gene encodes CDR1 LGHNA and CDR2 YSLEER. V lost 0 bases to trimming and J lost 10 bases; unmatched junction nucleotides: 9. The CDR3 loop is CASSQEWGTGNIAFF. In DNA form, the CDR3 reads TGCGCCAGCAGCCAAGAATGGGGGACAGGGAATATAGCTTTCTTT.